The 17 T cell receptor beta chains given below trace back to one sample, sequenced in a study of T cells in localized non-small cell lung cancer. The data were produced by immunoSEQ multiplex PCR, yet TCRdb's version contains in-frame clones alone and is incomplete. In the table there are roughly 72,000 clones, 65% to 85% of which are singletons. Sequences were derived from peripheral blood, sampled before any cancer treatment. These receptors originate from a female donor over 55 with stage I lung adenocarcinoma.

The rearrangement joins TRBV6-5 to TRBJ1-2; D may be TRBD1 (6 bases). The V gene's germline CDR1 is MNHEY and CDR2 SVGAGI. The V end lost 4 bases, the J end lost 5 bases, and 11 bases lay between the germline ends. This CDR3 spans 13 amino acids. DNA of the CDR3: TGTGCCAGCAGTTCTCAGGGGAGGTATGGCTACACCTTC. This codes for CASSSQGRYGYTF.

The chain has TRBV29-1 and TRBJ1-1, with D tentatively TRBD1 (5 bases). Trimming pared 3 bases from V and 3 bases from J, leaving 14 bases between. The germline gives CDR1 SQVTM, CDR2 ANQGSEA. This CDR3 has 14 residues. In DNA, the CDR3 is TGCAGCGTTGAGAGCGAGGGGTTGGACACTGAAGCTTTCTTT. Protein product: CSVESEGLDTEAFF. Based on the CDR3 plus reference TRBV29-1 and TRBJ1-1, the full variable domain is SAVISQKPSRDICQRGTSLTIQCQVDSQVTMMFWYRQQPGQSLTLIATANQGSEATYESGFVIDKFPISRPNLTFSTLTVSNMSPEDSSIYLCSVESEGLDTEAFFGQGTRLTVV.

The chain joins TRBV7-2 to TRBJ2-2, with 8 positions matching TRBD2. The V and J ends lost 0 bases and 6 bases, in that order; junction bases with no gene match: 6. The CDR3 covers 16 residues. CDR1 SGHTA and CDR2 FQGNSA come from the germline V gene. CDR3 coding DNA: TGTGCCAGCAGCTTAGCCTCGCGGGGGGTGGCCGGGGAGCTGTTTTTT. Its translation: CASSLASRGVAGELFF.

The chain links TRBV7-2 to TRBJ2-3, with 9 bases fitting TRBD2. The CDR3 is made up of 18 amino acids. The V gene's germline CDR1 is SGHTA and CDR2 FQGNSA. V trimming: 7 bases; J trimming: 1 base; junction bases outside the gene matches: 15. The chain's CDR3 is CASTPPRRGGFGTDTQYF. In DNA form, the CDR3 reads TGTGCCAGCACCCCTCCAAGGCGGGGGGGCTTTGGCACAGATACGCAGTATTTT.

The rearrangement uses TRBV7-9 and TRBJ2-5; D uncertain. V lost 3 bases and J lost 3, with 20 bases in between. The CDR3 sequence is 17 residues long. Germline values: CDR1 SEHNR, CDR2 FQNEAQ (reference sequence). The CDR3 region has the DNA TGTGCCAGCAGCTTGCAGTTTCCATTCGAGGAGAAAGAGACCCAGTACTTC. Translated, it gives CASSLQFPFEEKETQYF.

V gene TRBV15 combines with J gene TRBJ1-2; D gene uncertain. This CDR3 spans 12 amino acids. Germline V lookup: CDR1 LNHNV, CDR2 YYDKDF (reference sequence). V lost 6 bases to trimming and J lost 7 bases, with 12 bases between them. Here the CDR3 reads CATSPRIGGYTF. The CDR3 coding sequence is TGTGCCACCAGTCCCAGAATAGGTGGCTACACCTTC.

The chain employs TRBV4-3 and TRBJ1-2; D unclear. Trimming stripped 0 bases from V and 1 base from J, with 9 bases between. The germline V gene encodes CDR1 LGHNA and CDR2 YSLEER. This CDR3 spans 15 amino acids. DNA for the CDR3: TGCGCCAGCAGCCAAGAAAACCGCCTTAACTATGGCTACACCTTC. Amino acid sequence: CASSQENRLNYGYTF.

The CDR3 DNA is TGCGCCAGCAGCCATGAGGGTCGGGACACTGAAGCTTTCTTT. This encodes CASSHEGRDTEAFF. The chain couples TRBV5-1 to TRBJ1-1; D gene unclear. Germline CDR1 SGHRS, CDR2 YFSETQ. V lost 4 bases and J lost 3, with 13 bases in between. The CDR3 runs to 14 residues.

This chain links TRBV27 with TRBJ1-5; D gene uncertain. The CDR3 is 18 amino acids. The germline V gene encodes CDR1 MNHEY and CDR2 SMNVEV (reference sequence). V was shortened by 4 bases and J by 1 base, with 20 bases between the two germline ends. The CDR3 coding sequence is TGTGCCAGCAGTTCGTCCGCCACCAGAGGGCCCAGCAATCAGCCCCAGCATTTT. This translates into CASSSSATRGPSNQPQHF.

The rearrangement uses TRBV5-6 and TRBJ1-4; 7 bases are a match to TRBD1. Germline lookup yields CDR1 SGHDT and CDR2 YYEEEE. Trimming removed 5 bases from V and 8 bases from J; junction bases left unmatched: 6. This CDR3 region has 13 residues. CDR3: CASRPQGREKLFF. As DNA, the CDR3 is TGTGCCAGCAGGCCACAGGGGCGGGAAAAACTGTTTTTT.

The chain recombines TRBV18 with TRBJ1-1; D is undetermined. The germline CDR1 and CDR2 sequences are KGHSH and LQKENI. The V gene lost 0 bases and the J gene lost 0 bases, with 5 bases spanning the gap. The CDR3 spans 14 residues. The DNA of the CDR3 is TGTGCCAGCTCACCACCGAGGGTGAACACTGAAGCTTTCTTT. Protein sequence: CASSPPRVNTEAFF.

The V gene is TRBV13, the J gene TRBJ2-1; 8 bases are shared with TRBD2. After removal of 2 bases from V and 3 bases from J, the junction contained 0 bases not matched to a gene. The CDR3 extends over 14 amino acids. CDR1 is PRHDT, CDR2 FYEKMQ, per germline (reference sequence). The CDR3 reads CASSLTSGYNEQFF. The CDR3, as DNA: TGTGCCAGCAGCTTAACTAGCGGCTACAATGAGCAGTTCTTC.

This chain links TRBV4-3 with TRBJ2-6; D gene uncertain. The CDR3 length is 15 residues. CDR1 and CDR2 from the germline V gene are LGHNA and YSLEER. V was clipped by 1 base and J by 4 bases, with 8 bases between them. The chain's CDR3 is CASSQAGSGANVLTF. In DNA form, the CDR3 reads TGCGCCAGCAGCCAAGCGGGTTCCGGGGCCAACGTCCTGACTTTC.

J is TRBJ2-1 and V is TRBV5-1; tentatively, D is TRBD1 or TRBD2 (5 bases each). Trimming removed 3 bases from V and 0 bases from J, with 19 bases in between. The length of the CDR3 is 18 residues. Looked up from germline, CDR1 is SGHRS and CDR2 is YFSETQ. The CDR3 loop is CASSSSSGRVLSYNEQFF. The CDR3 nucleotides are TGCGCCAGCAGCTCTAGCTCGGGGCGGGTCCTCTCCTACAATGAGCAGTTCTTC.

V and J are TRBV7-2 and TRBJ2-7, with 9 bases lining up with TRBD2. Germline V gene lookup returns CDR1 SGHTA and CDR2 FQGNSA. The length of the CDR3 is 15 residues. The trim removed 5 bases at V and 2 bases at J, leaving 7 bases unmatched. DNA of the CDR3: TGTGCCAGCAGCCTTAGCGGGAGACCTACCTACGAGCAGTACTTC. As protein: CASSLSGRPTYEQYF.

This CDR3 is CASGLEARSNTDTQYF. As DNA, the CDR3 is TGTGCTAGTGGTTTGGAGGCCAGGAGCAACACAGATACGCAGTATTTT. The V call is TRBV12-5, the J call TRBJ2-3; D gene uncertain. Germline CDR1 LGHNT, CDR2 FRNRAP. With 1 base removed from V and 2 bases from J, the gap between germline ends came to 13 bases. The CDR3 covers 16 residues.

The CDR3 coding sequence is TGTGCCAGCAGTGCCCTGTTAGCGGGGCCCGCCCAAGAGACCCAGTACTTC. Its protein product is CASSALLAGPAQETQYF. The chain combines TRBV6-1 with TRBJ2-5; TRBD2 matches 8 bases. The germline CDR1 and CDR2 sequences are MNHNS and SASEGT. The CDR3 is 17 amino acids. The junction had 11 bases not matched to a gene; V was cut back by 4 bases and J by 1 base.